The 28 T cell receptor beta chains below were found in one sample sequenced in a study of cytomegalovirus exposure and HLA in healthy donors (dated by TCRdb to between 2016 and 2019). Library creation used the immunoSEQ multiplex PCR assay. For the multiplex PCR, a mixture combining 60 forward primers for TCR Vbeta segments and 13 reverse primers for TCR Jbeta segments was used. TCRdb retrieved this table from immuneACCESS and kept in-frame rearrangements only. Not all clones are present; in checked studies, unresolved V genes account for under half, and no reason is known for the remainder. The sample has about 110,000 clones on record, 15% of them singletons. The biggest ten clones account for over 0.8% of the sample. The sample was PBMCs. These receptors originate from a female donor in good health and CMV-seronegative.

There are a few counts of this clone. The chain is built from TRBV5-5 and TRBJ2-7; tentative D call: TRBD1 (6 bases). V lost 4 bases to trimming and J lost 1 base, with 15 bases between them. This CDR3 region has 15 residues. Germline CDR1 reads SGHKS; CDR2 reads YYEKEE (reference sequence). CDR3 DNA: TGTGCCAGCAGCCTGGGGGCGGGCCTGTCCTACGAGCAGTACTTC. Encoded protein: CASSLGAGLSYEQYF.

This clone was counted only a few times. The chain uses TRBV7-3 and TRBJ1-1; D is possibly TRBD1 (5 bases). The CDR3 covers 14 residues. CDR1 and CDR2 (germline): SGHTA, FQGTGA. The germline V and J ends were trimmed by 3 bases and 4 bases, with 12 bases remaining between them. In DNA, the CDR3 is TGTGCCAGCAGCTTGGGGGGTAGAGGCACTGAAGCTTTCTTT. This translates into CASSLGGRGTEAFF.

The chain uses TRBV4-1 and TRBJ2-7; TRBD2 agrees at 10 bases. The CDR3 runs 14 residues. V dropped 6 bases and J dropped 6; count of bases not matched to a gene: 8. The germline V gene encodes CDR1 MGHRA and CDR2 YSYEKL. As DNA, the CDR3 is TGCGCCAGCAGATTAGAATTAGCGGGGGGCGAGCAGTACTTC. As protein: CASRLELAGGEQYF.

V and J are TRBV4-3 and TRBJ2-7; D might be TRBD2 (5 bases). The ends were cut back, 4 bases at V and 4 bases at J, with 17 bases in the middle. Germline V gene sequence: CDR1 LGHNA, CDR2 YSLEER. The CDR3 totals 15 residues. CDR3 DNA: TGCGCCAGCAGCCGCCAATTATCCGGGGATTACGAGCAGTACTTC. Residues: CASSRQLSGDYEQYF.

The chain couples TRBV28 to TRBJ1-5, with TRBD1 matching over 8 bases. V was clipped by 6 bases and J by 4 bases; unmatched bases: 14. The germline V gene has CDR1 MDHEN and CDR2 SYDVKM. This CDR3 comprises 17 residues. CDR3 protein: CASSRTSGGPWNQPQHF. CDR3 bases: TGTGCCAGCAGCCGAACCTCAGGGGGCCCGTGGAATCAGCCCCAGCATTTT.

This sequence joins TRBV5-6 and TRBJ2-1; TRBD2 aligns across 14 bases. The CDR3 extends over 18 amino acids. The V segment lost 6 bases and the J segment 0 bases; nucleotides outside the gene matches: 8. The germline CDR1 and CDR2 sequences are SGHDT and YYEEEE. CDR3 region: CASNPGTSGGHSYNEQFF. The CDR3 DNA follows: TGTGCCAGCAACCCCGGGACTAGCGGGGGCCACTCCTACAATGAGCAGTTCTTC. Filled out from reference TRBV5-6 and TRBJ2-1, the complete variable domain reads DAGVTQSPTHLIKTRGQQVTLRCSPKSGHDTVSWYQQALGQGPQFIFQYYEEEERQRGNFPDRFSGHQFPNYSSELNVNALLLGDSALYLCASNPGTSGGHSYNEQFFGPGTRLTVL.

This clone came up a few times. CDR3 sequence: CASSDRRQAFNQPQHF. The CDR3 DNA sequence: TGTGCCAGCAGTGATCGCAGACAGGCTTTCAATCAGCCCCAGCATTTT. This sequence joins TRBV2 and TRBJ1-5; weak D call: TRBD1 (6 bases). Trimming pared 3 bases from V and 3 bases from J, leaving 15 bases between. The CDR3 covers 16 residues. Germline V gene lookup returns CDR1 SNHLY and CDR2 FYNNEI.

CDR3 sequence reads: CASSSAGSQYF. For the CDR3, the DNA is TGTGCCAGTAGTTCGGCGGGTTCTCAGTACTTC. The chain employs TRBV19 and TRBJ2-5; possible D gene TRBD2, 5 bases. Deletions cut 5 bases from V and 11 bases from J, with 12 bases between. The germline gives CDR1 LNHDA, CDR2 SQIVND (reference sequence). The CDR3 contains 11 residues.

This clone was detected a few times. The DNA for the CDR3 is TGTGCCAGCAGCCGGACAGGGGCCTACGAGCAGTACTTC. Protein product: CASSRTGAYEQYF. The rearrangement uses TRBV6-6 and TRBJ2-7, with 9 bases that match TRBD1. CDR1 is MNHNY, CDR2 SVGAGI, per germline (reference sequence). The CDR3 totals 13 residues. The V segment lost 6 bases and the J segment 2 bases; nucleotides outside the gene matches: 2.

The J gene is TRBJ1-2, the V gene TRBV28; a weak D match, TRBD1 (5 bases). Trimming left V 3 bases short and J 8 bases short, with 13 bases between. The CDR3 length is 13 residues. The germline gives CDR1 MDHEN, CDR2 SYDVKM. The DNA of the CDR3 is TGTGCCAGCAGTTTCGGCAGGCCAGGGGGCTACACCTTC. Translating gives CASSFGRPGGYTF.

This chain joins TRBV5-1 and TRBJ2-5; D is possibly TRBD2 (7 bases). The CDR3 extends over 17 amino acids. Germline V lookup: CDR1 SGHRS, CDR2 YFSETQ. Trimming removed 0 bases from V and 1 base from J, with 16 bases in between. DNA for the CDR3: TGCGCCAGCAGCTTGGCAAGCGCGGGGGCCTTCCAAGAGACCCAGTACTTC. This gives the protein CASSLASAGAFQETQYF.

This chain links TRBV29-1 with TRBJ2-3, with 7 bases identical to TRBD2. The germline V gene has CDR1 SQVTM and CDR2 ANQGSEA. Trimming at V came to 2 bases and at J to 6 bases, leaving 8 bases not matched to a gene. The CDR3 is made up of 14 amino acids. The CDR3: CSVENRAGGDTQYF. The CDR3 nucleotides are TGCAGCGTTGAAAATAGGGCCGGGGGGGATACGCAGTATTTT.

This rearrangement joins TRBV19 to TRBJ1-3; D unclear. Trimming stripped 2 bases from V and 2 bases from J, with 25 bases between. The CDR3 is 20 amino acids. The germline V gene has CDR1 LNHDA and CDR2 SQIVND (reference sequence). CDR3 protein: CASSITRSTTGREAGNTIYF. In DNA form, the CDR3 reads TGTGCCAGTAGTATAACGAGGAGTACAACGGGGAGAGAGGCTGGAAACACCATATATTTT. The complete variable domain, with remaining parts taken from reference TRBV19 and TRBJ1-3, reads DGGITQSPKYLFRKEGQNVTLSCEQNLNHDAMYWYRQDPGQGLRLIYYSQIVNDFQKGDIAEGYSVSREKKESFPLTVTSAQKNPTAFYLCASSITRSTTGREAGNTIYFGEGSWLTVV.

The chain couples TRBV4-1 to TRBJ1-5, with D perhaps TRBD1 (5 bases). V lost 1 base and J 5 bases, leaving 15 bases between the germline ends. The CDR3 length is 16 residues. Germline V lookup: CDR1 MGHRA, CDR2 YSYEKL. The CDR3 loop is CASSQVPYRGYQPQHF. The CDR3 DNA sequence: TGCGCCAGCAGCCAAGTACCATATAGGGGATATCAGCCCCAGCATTTT.

This sequence joins TRBV7-9 and TRBJ1-6; TRBD1 aligns across 7 bases. Per germline, CDR1 SEHNR and CDR2 FQNEAQ (reference sequence). The V gene end was trimmed by 2 bases and the J gene end by 4 bases; junction bases not matched to a gene: 5. The CDR3 sequence is 16 residues long. CDR3 in amino acids: CASSLWTGQYNSPLHF. CDR3 DNA: TGTGCCAGCAGCTTATGGACGGGACAGTATAATTCACCCCTCCACTTT.

This clone has just a few counts. The chain is built from TRBV7-2 and TRBJ2-7, with 9 bases fitting TRBD1. CDR3 size: 18 residues. The V gene end was trimmed by 0 bases and the J gene end by 2 bases; junction bases not matched to a gene: 11. In germline, CDR1 is SGHTA, CDR2 FQGNSA. The CDR3 nucleotides read TGTGCCAGCAGCTTAGCCCGCACTTGGACAGGGGCCACCTACGAGCAGTACTTC. It specifies CASSLARTWTGATYEQYF.

This chain links TRBV30 with TRBJ2-7; D is unresolved. Looked up from germline, CDR1 is GTSNPN and CDR2 is SVGIG (reference sequence). Trimming took 1 base from V and 5 from J, leaving 6 bases between them. The CDR3 runs 11 residues. CDR3 region: CAWSGLNEQYF. The CDR3 DNA sequence: TGTGCCTGGAGTGGCCTAAACGAGCAGTACTTC.

This rearrangement joins TRBV18 to TRBJ2-1, with D maybe TRBD2 (6 bases). V was trimmed by 2 bases and J by 2 bases, leaving 22 bases between them. This CDR3 has 19 amino acids. Germline V gene sequence: CDR1 KGHSH, CDR2 LQKENI. CDR3 nucleotides: TGTGCCAGCTCACCATGGATTAATAAGGTCGGGAGAACCTACAATGAGCAGTTCTTC. This gives the protein CASSPWINKVGRTYNEQFF.

This clone was seen a few times. The rearrangement joins TRBV7-9 to TRBJ2-4, with 10 bases matching TRBD2. Germline V gene sequence: CDR1 SEHNR, CDR2 FQNEAQ (reference sequence). This CDR3 is 16 amino acids long. The V segment lost 5 bases and the J segment 6 bases; nucleotides outside the gene matches: 10. Written as DNA, the CDR3 is TGTGCCAGCAGCGAAGCCTGGAGCGGGAGGGGAAACATTCAGTACTTC. Protein sequence: CASSEAWSGRGNIQYF. Filled out from reference TRBV7-9 and TRBJ2-4, the complete variable domain reads DTGVSQNPRHKITKRGQNVTFRCDPISEHNRLYWYRQTLGQGPEFLTYFQNEAQLEKSRLLSDRFSAERPKGSFSTLEIQRTEQGDSAMYLCASSEAWSGRGNIQYFGAGTRLSVL.

This clone has more than one count but fewer than ten. The CDR3 nucleotides read TGCGCCAGCAGCCAAGTATCCGGGACAGGATATCAGCCCCAGCATTTT. Protein product: CASSQVSGTGYQPQHF. The chain recombines TRBV4-1 with TRBJ1-5; 8 positions match TRBD1. J gave up 5 bases and V 1 base, and 7 bases lay outside the gene matches. The CDR3 has 16 residues. Germline CDR1 and CDR2: MGHRA and YSYEKL.

Only a few counts were recorded for this clone. This chain uses TRBV28 with TRBJ2-7, with 11 bases aligning to TRBD2. The germline CDR1 and CDR2 sequences are MDHEN and SYDVKM. J gave up 6 bases and V 4 bases, and 14 bases lay outside the gene matches. This CDR3 has 17 residues. In DNA, the CDR3 is TGTGCCAGCAGTTCGGAGGCGGGACTAGCGGCCCTGGGCGAGCAGTACTTC. Amino acid sequence: CASSSEAGLAALGEQYF.

The chain combines TRBV11-2 with TRBJ2-7; TRBD2 might be the D (6 bases). The germline V gene encodes CDR1 SGHAT and CDR2 FQNNGV. Deletions cut 5 bases from V and 4 bases from J, with 9 bases between. There are 12 residues in the CDR3. CDR3 coding DNA: TGTGCCAGCAGCCCCGGGACTTACGAGCAGTACTTC. Its protein product is CASSPGTYEQYF.

This clone was observed a few times. The genes are TRBV27 and TRBJ2-3, with 13 bases fitting TRBD2. Germline V gene sequence: CDR1 MNHEY, CDR2 SMNVEV (reference sequence). The CDR3 totals 17 residues. After removal of 6 bases from V and 0 bases from J, the junction contained 6 bases not matched to a gene. The CDR3 spells CASREGLAGASTDTQYF. DNA for the CDR3: TGTGCCAGCAGGGAAGGACTAGCGGGGGCCAGCACAGATACGCAGTATTTT.

This clone was found a few times. V and J are TRBV5-4 and TRBJ2-7, with TRBD2 identical over 8 bases. After removal of 2 bases from V and 7 bases from J, the junction contained 5 bases not matched to a gene. The CDR3 has 13 amino acids. CDR1 is SGHNT and CDR2 is YYREEE in the germline V gene (reference sequence). The CDR3 protein is CASSFSGGREQYF. The DNA for the CDR3 is TGTGCCAGCAGCTTCTCGGGGGGGCGTGAGCAGTACTTC.

This clone was seen only a few times. The CDR3 region is CASSRGQGKEETQYF. Here the CDR3 DNA reads TGCGCCAGCAGCCGGGGACAGGGGAAGGAAGAGACCCAGTACTTC. The chain uses TRBV5-1 and TRBJ2-5; 10 bases agree with TRBD1. The V gene end was trimmed by 4 bases and the J gene end by 3 bases; junction bases not matched to a gene: 6. The CDR3 sequence is 15 residues long. Per the germline V gene, CDR1 is SGHRS and CDR2 is YFSETQ.

This clone was found a few times. This chain uses TRBV27 with TRBJ2-5; D is perhaps TRBD2 (6 bases). Trimming took 3 bases from V and 4 from J, leaving 9 bases between them. This CDR3 has 13 amino acids. Per germline, CDR1 MNHEY and CDR2 SMNVEV (reference sequence). In DNA form, the CDR3 reads TGTGCCAGCAGTTTGCACGGGAGAGAGACCCAGTACTTC. Protein product: CASSLHGRETQYF.

This chain joins TRBV7-9 and TRBJ1-2, with D unclear. Germline lookup yields CDR1 SEHNR and CDR2 FQNEAQ (reference sequence). The CDR3 is 12 amino acids. Trimming shortened V by 1 base and J by 8 bases, and 8 bases separated the two germline ends. As DNA, the CDR3 is TGTGCCAGCAGCTTAGACGGGAGCGGCTACACCTTC. This codes for CASSLDGSGYTF.

V is TRBV9 and J is TRBJ2-2, with 10 bases matching TRBD1. J lost 4 bases, V lost 4 bases, and 10 bases had no gene match. Germline CDR1 is SGDLS and CDR2 is YYNGEE. This CDR3 is 17 amino acids long. This chain's CDR3 is CASSLSRDRGFTGELFF. Here the CDR3 DNA reads TGTGCCAGCAGCCTCAGCCGGGACAGGGGTTTCACCGGGGAGCTGTTTTTT.